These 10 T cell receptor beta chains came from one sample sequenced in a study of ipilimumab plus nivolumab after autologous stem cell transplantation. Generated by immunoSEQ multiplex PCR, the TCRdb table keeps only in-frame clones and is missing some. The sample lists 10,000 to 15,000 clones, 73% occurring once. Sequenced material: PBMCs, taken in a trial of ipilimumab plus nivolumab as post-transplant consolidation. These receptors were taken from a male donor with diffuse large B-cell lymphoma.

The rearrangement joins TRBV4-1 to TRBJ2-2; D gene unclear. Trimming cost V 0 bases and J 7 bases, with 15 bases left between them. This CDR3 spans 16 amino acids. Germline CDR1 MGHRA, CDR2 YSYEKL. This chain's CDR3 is CASSQEVGFTGGELFF. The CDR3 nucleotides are TGCGCCAGCAGCCAAGAAGTTGGGTTTACCGGCGGGGAGCTGTTTTTT.

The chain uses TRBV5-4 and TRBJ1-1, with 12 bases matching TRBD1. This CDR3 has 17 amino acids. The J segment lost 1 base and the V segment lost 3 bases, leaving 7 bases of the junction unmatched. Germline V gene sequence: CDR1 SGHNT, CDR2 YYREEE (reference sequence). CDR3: CASSSEGTGGWNTEAFF. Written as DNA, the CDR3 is TGTGCCAGCAGCTCGGAGGGGACAGGGGGCTGGAACACTGAAGCTTTCTTT.

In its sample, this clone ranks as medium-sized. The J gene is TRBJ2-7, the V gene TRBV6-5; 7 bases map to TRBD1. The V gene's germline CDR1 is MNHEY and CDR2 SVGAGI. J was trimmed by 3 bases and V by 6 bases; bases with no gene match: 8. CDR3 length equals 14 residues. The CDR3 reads CASSYRRGSYEQYF. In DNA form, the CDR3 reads TGTGCCAGCAGCTATCGCAGGGGGAGCTACGAGCAGTACTTC.

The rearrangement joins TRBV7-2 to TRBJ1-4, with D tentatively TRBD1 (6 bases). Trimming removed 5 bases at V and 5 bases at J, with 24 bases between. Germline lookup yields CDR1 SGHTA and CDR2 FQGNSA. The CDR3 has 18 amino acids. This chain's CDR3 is CASSVTRGSGRNNEKLFF. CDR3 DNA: TGTGCCAGCAGCGTCACGAGGGGGAGTGGACGTAACAATGAAAAACTGTTTTTT.

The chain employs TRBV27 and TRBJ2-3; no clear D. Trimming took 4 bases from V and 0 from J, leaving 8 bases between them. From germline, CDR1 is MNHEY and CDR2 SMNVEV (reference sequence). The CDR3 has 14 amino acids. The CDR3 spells CASSSRPSTDTQYF. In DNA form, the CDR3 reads TGTGCCAGCAGTTCCAGACCCAGCACAGATACGCAGTATTTT.

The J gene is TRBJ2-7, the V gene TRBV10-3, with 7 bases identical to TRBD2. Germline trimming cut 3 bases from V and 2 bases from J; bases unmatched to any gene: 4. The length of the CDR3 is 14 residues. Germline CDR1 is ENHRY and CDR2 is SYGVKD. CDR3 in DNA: TGTGCCATCAGTGATGGGGGGGGGACCTACGAGCAGTACTTC. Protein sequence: CAISDGGGTYEQYF.

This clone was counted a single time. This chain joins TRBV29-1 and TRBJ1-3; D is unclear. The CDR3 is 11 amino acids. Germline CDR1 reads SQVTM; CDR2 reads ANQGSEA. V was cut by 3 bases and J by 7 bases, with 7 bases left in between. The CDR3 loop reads CSVDWLNTIYF. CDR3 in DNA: TGCAGCGTTGATTGGCTGAACACCATATATTTT.

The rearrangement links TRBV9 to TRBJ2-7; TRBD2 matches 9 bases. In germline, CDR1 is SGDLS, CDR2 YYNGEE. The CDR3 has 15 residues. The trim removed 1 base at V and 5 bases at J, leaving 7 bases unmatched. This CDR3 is CASSVSAGGAHEQYF. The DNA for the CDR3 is TGTGCCAGCAGCGTATCAGCGGGAGGTGCCCACGAGCAGTACTTC.

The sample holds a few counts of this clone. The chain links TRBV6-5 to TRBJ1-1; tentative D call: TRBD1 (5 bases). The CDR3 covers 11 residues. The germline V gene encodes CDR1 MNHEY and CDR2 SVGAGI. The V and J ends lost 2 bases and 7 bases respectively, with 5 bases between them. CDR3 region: CASSYGGEAFF. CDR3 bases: TGTGCCAGCAGTTACGGGGGTGAAGCTTTCTTT.

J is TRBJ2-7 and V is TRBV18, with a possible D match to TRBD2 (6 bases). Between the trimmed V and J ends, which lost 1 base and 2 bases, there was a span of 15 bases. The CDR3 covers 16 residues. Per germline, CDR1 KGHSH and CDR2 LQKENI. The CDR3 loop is CASSPLSGLSPYEQYF. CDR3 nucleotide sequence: TGTGCCAGCTCACCACTTTCGGGACTCTCCCCCTACGAGCAGTACTTC.